Listed below are T cell receptor beta chains from one sample, sequenced in a study of CD8+ T cells in alopecia areata. The repertoire was sequenced with immunoSEQ multiplex PCR; TCRdb's copy has only in-frame clones and lacks some. The repertoire includes tens of thousands of clones, approximately 58% of them detected once, and over 15% sits in the top ten. Sequences were derived from CD8+ T cells sorted from blood, sampled at week 0. Receptors were obtained from a human donor with alopecia areata. The CDR3 runs from the conserved cysteine through the conserved F or W. A D gene is named only where the DNA matches it firmly. Clone size appears in some rows only: once, few, many, or a class for an expanded clone.

CAWTGGVDTEAFF | TGTGCCTGGACGGGGGGCGTAGACACTGAAGCTTTCTTT | TRBV30 | 13 | NA | TRBJ1-1 | NA
CASSLVGGELFF | TGTGCCAGCAGCTTAGTCGGCGGGGAGCTGTTTTTT | TRBV13 | 12 | NA | TRBJ2-2 | NA
CASSVTSGAYEQYF | TGTGCCAGCAGTGTGACTAGCGGGGCGTACGAGCAGTACTTC | TRBV25-1 | 14 | TRBD2 | TRBJ2-7 | NA
CASSQGATVNNQPQHF | TGTGCCAGCAGCCAGGGAGCTACGGTTAACAATCAGCCCCAGCATTTT | TRBV5-6 | 16 | NA | TRBJ1-5 | NA
CASSQFSNEQFF | TGTGCCAGCAGCCAATTTAGCAATGAGCAGTTCTTC | TRBV14 | 12 | NA | TRBJ2-1 | NA
CASSPQGLFYEQYF | TGTGCCAGCAGTCCCCAGGGACTGTTTTACGAGCAGTACTTC | TRBV28 | 14 | NA | TRBJ2-7 | few
CATYPSLTSGQETQYF | TGTGCCACCTACCCCTCCTTGACTAGCGGCCAAGAGACCCAGTACTTC | TRBV15 | 16 | TRBD2 | TRBJ2-5 | NA
CASSQKYNVYEQYF | TGTGCCAGCAGCCAAAAGTACAACGTCTACGAGCAGTACTTC | TRBV27 | 14 | NA | TRBJ2-7 | NA
CSVARDRLDLNTEAFF | TGCAGCGTTGCCCGGGACAGATTGGATTTGAACACTGAAGCTTTCTTT | TRBV29-1 | 16 | TRBD1 | TRBJ1-1 | few
CASSVVSPGTGFREQYF | TGTGCCAGCAGCGTAGTTAGTCCCGGGACAGGGTTCCGCGAGCAGTACTTC | TRBV9 | 17 | TRBD1 | TRBJ2-7 | NA
CASSLGTPNYGYTF | TGTGCCAGCAGCTTAGGGACCCCAAACTATGGCTACACCTTC | TRBV7-9 | 14 | NA | TRBJ1-2 | NA
CASSTGTGGTSPLHF | TGTGCCAGCAGTACCGGGACAGGGGGTACGTCACCCCTCCACTTT | TRBV6-5 | 15 | TRBD1 | TRBJ1-6 | NA
CASSLDVRRMEQYF | TGTGCCAGCAGCTTAGACGTCAGGAGGATGGAGCAGTACTTC | TRBV13 | 14 | NA | TRBJ2-7 | few
CASSPGEGARTEAFF | TGTGCCAGTAGTCCCGGTGAGGGGGCCAGAACTGAAGCTTTCTTT | TRBV19 | 15 | TRBD1 | TRBJ1-1 | few
CASSPSYSTPGLAGTDTQYF | TGTGCCAGCAGCCCATCGTATTCCACGCCGGGACTAGCGGGCACAGATACGCAGTATTTT | TRBV9 | 20 | TRBD2 | TRBJ2-3 | NA
CASSPGTGLNEQFF | TGTGCCAGCAGCCCCGGGACAGGGCTAAATGAGCAGTTCTTC | TRBV7-9 | 14 | TRBD1 | TRBJ2-1 | NA
CASTPSGGSYNEQFF | TGTGCCAGCACCCCCAGCGGTGGCTCCTACAATGAGCAGTTCTTC | TRBV6-4 | 15 | NA | TRBJ2-1 | NA
CSVELSTGELFF | TGCAGCGTTGAACTATCCACCGGGGAGCTGTTTTTT | TRBV29-1 | 12 | NA | TRBJ2-2 | few
CASSQERGGLGYEQFF | TGCGCCAGCAGCCAAGAGAGGGGGGGCCTAGGATATGAGCAGTTCTTC | TRBV4-1 | 16 | NA | TRBJ2-1 | NA
CASSLRLASYNEQFF | TGTGCCAGCAGTTTAAGACTAGCTTCCTACAATGAGCAGTTCTTC | TRBV27 | 15 | TRBD2 | TRBJ2-1 | NA
CASSQDRAGSSYEQYF | TGCGCCAGCAGCCAAGATCGGGCAGGGAGCTCCTACGAGCAGTACTTC | TRBV4-3 | 16 | NA | TRBJ2-7 | NA
CASMADDSNQPQHF | TGTGCCAGCATGGCAGACGATAGCAATCAGCCCCAGCATTTT | TRBV25-1 | 14 | NA | TRBJ1-5 | NA
CASSQGPGSPDTQYF | TGTGCCAGCAGCCAAGGCCCAGGTTCCCCAGATACGCAGTATTTT | TRBV14 | 15 | NA | TRBJ2-3 | NA
CASSQAPGSDEQYF | TGCGCCAGCAGCCAAGCTCCAGGGTCAGACGAGCAGTACTTC | TRBV4-1 | 14 | NA | TRBJ2-7 | NA
CASRGRAGNTGELFF | TGTGCCAGCAGGGGGAGGGCAGGGAACACCGGGGAGCTGTTTTTT | TRBV27 | 15 | TRBD2 | TRBJ2-2 | NA
CASSLTASSSYNSPLHF | TGTGCCAGCAGTTTAACGGCCAGCAGCTCCTATAATTCACCCCTCCACTTT | TRBV27 | 17 | NA | TRBJ1-6 | NA
CASSLGSVRFSGANVLTF | TGTGCCAGCAGCTTAGGTTCGGTTCGGTTCTCTGGGGCCAACGTCCTGACTTTC | TRBV7-2 | 18 | NA | TRBJ2-6 | NA
CASSQGLAGPTDTQYF | TGCGCCAGCAGCCAAGGACTAGCGGGACCCACAGATACGCAGTATTTT | TRBV4-3 | 16 | TRBD2 | TRBJ2-3 | NA
CSVDMKDGYTF | TGCAGCGTTGATATGAAAGATGGCTACACCTTC | TRBV29-1 | 11 | NA | TRBJ1-2 | NA
CATSPAGGQIYEQYF | TGTGCCACCAGTCCGGCCGGGGGGCAAATCTACGAGCAGTACTTC | TRBV15 | 15 | NA | TRBJ2-7 | NA
CSVRGIGYGYTF | TGCAGCGTGAGGGGGATTGGATATGGCTACACCTTC | TRBV29-1 | 12 | NA | TRBJ1-2 | few
CASSLNSQETQYF | TGTGCCAGCAGCTTGAACAGTCAAGAGACCCAGTACTTC | TRBV5-6 | 13 | NA | TRBJ2-5 | NA
CSVLSGQGTFTDTQYF | TGCAGCGTACTATCGGGACAGGGGACGTTCACAGATACGCAGTATTTT | TRBV29-1 | 16 | TRBD1 | TRBJ2-3 | few
CASSPGYEQYF | TGTGCCAGCAGCCCAGGGTACGAGCAGTACTTC | TRBV7-9 | 11 | NA | TRBJ2-7 | NA
CSVAGTGTYNEQFF | TGCAGCGTTGCAGGTACAGGGACCTACAATGAGCAGTTCTTC | TRBV29-1 | 14 | NA | TRBJ2-1 | NA
CASSLTGGPGTEAFF | TGTGCCAGCAGCTTAACGGGGGGTCCAGGCACTGAAGCTTTCTTT | TRBV7-3 | 15 | NA | TRBJ1-1 | NA
CASRGSGLGADTQYF | TGTGCCAGCAGGGGATCGGGTCTAGGGGCAGATACGCAGTATTTT | TRBV27 | 15 | NA | TRBJ2-3 | NA
CAFPSRNPSGANVLTF | TGTGCCTTTCCATCCCGGAACCCCTCTGGGGCCAACGTCCTGACTTTC | TRBV30 | 16 | NA | TRBJ2-6 | few
CSVIVLGELFF | TGCAGCGTCATAGTCCTCGGGGAGCTGTTTTTT | TRBV29-1 | 11 | NA | TRBJ2-2 | NA
CAWSVFGYNEQFF | TGTGCCTGGAGTGTATTCGGGTACAATGAGCAGTTCTTC | TRBV30 | 13 | NA | TRBJ2-1 | few
CASSPAEGGPDTQYF | TGCGCCAGCAGCCCAGCGGAGGGGGGGCCAGATACGCAGTATTTT | TRBV4-3 | 15 | NA | TRBJ2-3 | NA
CASRDSGTSTDTQYF | TGTGCCAGCAGGGACTCGGGGACTAGCACAGATACGCAGTATTTT | TRBV2 | 15 | NA | TRBJ2-3 | NA
CASSQDRGQGNEQFF | TGCGCCAGCAGCCAAGATCGGGGGCAGGGCAATGAGCAGTTCTTC | TRBV4-3 | 15 | NA | TRBJ2-1 | NA
CASCAGTSGEYQETQYF | TGTGCCAGCTGCGCCGGGACTAGCGGAGAGTACCAAGAGACCCAGTACTTC | TRBV9 | 17 | TRBD2 | TRBJ2-5 | NA
CSVMVYWQGQNTGELFF | TGCAGCGTTATGGTCTATTGGCAGGGACAAAACACCGGGGAGCTGTTTTTT | TRBV29-1 | 17 | NA | TRBJ2-2 | NA